These T cell receptor beta chains were read from a single sample in a study of T cell clones after liver transplantation. Profiling relied on immunoSEQ multiplex PCR, and the TCRdb table lists in-frame clones only, not all of them. The repertoire has roughly 120,000 clones, 90% of them found once; the top ten carry 0.83%. The specimen comprised CD4+ T cells from blood, sampled 12 months after liver transplant. The receptors stem from a human patient who received a liver transplant. Some T cells may be the graft donor's. CDR3s include the opening cysteine and the closing phenylalanine or tryptophan. The order of the fields is V gene, J gene, D gene, clone size, CDR3 protein, CDR3 DNA. A D gene is named only where the DNA matches it firmly. Clone size appears in some rows only: once, few, many, or a class for an expanded clone.

TRBV25-1	TRBJ2-1	-	-	CASSGVADNEQFF	TGTGCCAGCAGTGGGGTAGCCGACAATGAGCAGTTCTTC
TRBV19	TRBJ1-1	-	few	CASIHSTGWAAEAFF	TGTGCCAGTATCCATTCTACAGGGTGGGCCGCTGAAGCTTTCTTT
TRBV7-2	TRBJ2-7	TRBD1	-	CASSSARQGKSEQYF	TGTGCCAGCAGCTCAGCTAGACAGGGGAAGAGTGAGCAGTACTTC
TRBV15	TRBJ2-1	TRBD1	-	CATSEGQEFYNEQFF	TGTGCCACCAGCGAAGGACAGGAATTCTACAATGAGCAGTTCTTC
TRBV21-1	TRBJ1-3	-	-	CARRTGGESGNTIYF	TGTGCCAGACGAACAGGGGGTGAATCTGGAAACACCATATATTTT
TRBV7-2	TRBJ1-2	TRBD1	-	CASSSRTGGALGYTF	TGTGCCAGCAGCTCGAGGACAGGGGGCGCGCTTGGCTACACCTTC
TRBV7-7	TRBJ2-1	TRBD1	-	CASSASGTGINEQFF	TGTGCTAGCAGCGCGTCCGGGACAGGAATCAATGAGCAGTTCTTC
TRBV7-9	TRBJ2-1	TRBD2	-	CASSLSLAGALNEQFF	TGTGCCAGCAGCTTAAGTTTAGCGGGAGCGTTAAATGAGCAGTTCTTC
TRBV6-1	TRBJ2-3	-	once	CASSGWDRSTDTQYF	TGTGCCAGCAGTGGGTGGGATCGGAGCACAGATACGCAGTATTTT
TRBV28	TRBJ1-1	TRBD1	-	CASSPGTGERTEAFF	TGTGCCAGCAGTCCAGGGACAGGGGAGAGAACTGAAGCTTTCTTT
TRBV2	TRBJ2-5	-	-	CASSDGRPQYF	TGTGCCAGCAGTGATGGCAGACCCCAGTACTTC
TRBV6-6	TRBJ2-3	-	-	CASSSAGADTDTQYF	TGTGCCAGCAGTTCCGCGGGGGCAGACACAGATACGCAGTATTTT
TRBV5-6	TRBJ2-7	TRBD2	-	CASSGGLAGAEQYF	TGTGCCAGCAGCGGTGGACTAGCGGGAGCTGAGCAGTACTTC
TRBV19	TRBJ2-7	TRBD1	-	CASKPGQGTYEQYF	TGTGCCAGTAAACCGGGACAGGGAACCTACGAGCAGTACTTC
TRBV18	TRBJ1-1	TRBD1	-	CASSFTGGAEAFF	TGTGCCAGCTCCTTTACAGGGGGGGCTGAAGCTTTCTTT
TRBV6-1	TRBJ1-1	-	-	CASSEAGQALRAFF	TGTGCCAGCAGTGAGGCTGGGCAGGCCCTTCGGGCTTTCTTT
TRBV5-6	TRBJ2-3	TRBD2	-	CASSFSGTTDTQYF	TGTGCCAGCAGCTTTAGCGGGACCACAGATACGCAGTATTTT
TRBV5-1	TRBJ1-1	-	once	CASSSMGVNTEAFF	TGCGCCAGCAGCTCCATGGGCGTGAACACTGAAGCTTTCTTT
TRBV5-1	TRBJ1-4	-	-	CASSLLTAGVNEKLFF	TGCGCCAGCAGCTTGCTTACGGCTGGGGTTAATGAAAAACTGTTTTTT
TRBV7-8	TRBJ1-1	-	-	CASSLAGKNTEAFF	TGTGCCAGCAGCTTAGCGGGGAAGAACACTGAAGCTTTCTTT
TRBV7-2	TRBJ1-2	TRBD1	-	CASSFTSGTGLGGYTF	TGTGCCAGCAGCTTCACGTCCGGGACAGGCTTGGGGGGCTACACCTTC
TRBV9	TRBJ1-1	-	-	CASSPRGVMNTEAFF	TGTGCCAGCAGCCCCCGCGGCGTGATGAACACTGAAGCTTTCTTT
TRBV2	TRBJ1-4	-	-	CASSFRDSNEKLFF	TGTGCCAGCAGTTTCCGGGACTCAAATGAAAAACTGTTTTTT
TRBV29-1	TRBJ1-2	-	-	CSVEDVGDGYTF	TGCAGCGTTGAAGATGTGGGGGATGGCTACACCTTC
TRBV9	TRBJ2-3	TRBD2	-	CASSVEVGLGGLDTQYF	TGTGCCAGCAGCGTAGAAGTTGGACTAGGTGGATTAGATACGCAGTATTTT
TRBV5-5	TRBJ2-7	-	-	CASSSFYEQYF	TGTGCCAGCAGCTCCTTCTACGAGCAGTACTTC
TRBV7-2	TRBJ2-5	-	-	CASSLGGNEETQYF	TGTGCCAGCAGCTTAGGTGGGAACGAAGAGACCCAGTACTTC
TRBV5-6	TRBJ1-5	-	once	CASSLGEGQPQHF	TGTGCCAGCAGCTTGGGAGAGGGGCAGCCCCAGCATTTT
TRBV7-6	TRBJ1-1	TRBD1	-	CASSFDRGDTEAFF	TGTGCCAGCAGCTTCGACAGGGGAGACACTGAAGCTTTCTTT
TRBV28	TRBJ2-3	TRBD2	-	CASSLTLAGGNTQYF	TGTGCCAGCAGTTTGACACTAGCGGGAGGAAATACGCAGTATTTT
TRBV29-1	TRBJ2-2	-	-	CSVGLQSINTGELFF	TGCAGCGTTGGACTCCAGTCTATTAACACCGGGGAGCTGTTTTTT
TRBV27	TRBJ1-3	-	once	CASSSTGGNTIYF	TGTGCCAGCAGTTCCACAGGGGGAAACACCATATATTTT
TRBV27	TRBJ1-1	-	-	CASSFLGRPNTEAFF	TGTGCCAGCAGTTTCCTCGGACGGCCGAACACTGAAGCTTTCTTT
TRBV28	TRBJ2-2	TRBD2	-	CASSLMAGVRTGELFF	TGTGCCAGCAGTTTAATGGCGGGAGTTCGGACCGGGGAGCTGTTTTTT
TRBV4-3	TRBJ2-1	TRBD1	-	CASSQGDRGNEQFF	TGCGCCAGCAGCCAAGGGGACAGGGGCAATGAGCAGTTCTTC
TRBV7-9	TRBJ1-4	-	-	CASSLIDTTNEKLFF	TGTGCCAGCAGCCTGATTGATACAACTAATGAAAAACTGTTTTTT
TRBV7-2	TRBJ2-2	-	-	CASSLRSGVTGELFF	TGTGCCAGCAGCTTAAGGTCAGGGGTCACCGGGGAGCTGTTTTTT
TRBV10-2	TRBJ2-1	TRBD2	-	CASSQLAFRRPYNEQFF	TGCGCCAGCAGTCAACTAGCGTTCCGTCGCCCCTACAATGAGCAGTTCTTC
TRBV2	TRBJ1-2	-	-	CADWGSYGYTF	TGTGCCGATTGGGGGAGTTATGGCTACACCTTC
TRBV18	TRBJ2-1	-	-	CASSSLDEQFF	TGTGCCAGCTCAAGTTTGGATGAGCAGTTCTTC
TRBV9	TRBJ2-3	-	once	CASSVRGSTDTQYF	TGTGCCAGCAGCGTCAGGGGAAGCACAGATACGCAGTATTTT
TRBV19	TRBJ2-5	-	-	CASSSGAAETQYF	TGTGCCAGTAGTTCTGGGGCCGCGGAGACCCAGTACTTC
TRBV6-6	TRBJ2-1	-	-	CASSPRTTYNEQFF	TGTGCCAGCAGTCCACGGACTACCTACAATGAGCAGTTCTTC
TRBV7-9	TRBJ1-4	TRBD1	-	CASSSPGGVGKLFF	TGTGCCAGCAGCTCACCAGGGGGAGTTGGAAAACTGTTTTTT
TRBV9	TRBJ2-3	-	-	CASSGEKRTDTQYF	TGTGCCAGCAGCGGGGAGAAGAGGACAGATACGCAGTATTTT
TRBV10-3	TRBJ1-4	-	-	CAISGGQNEKLFF	TGTGCCATCAGTGGAGGACAGAATGAAAAACTGTTTTTT
TRBV7-8	TRBJ2-7	TRBD1	-	CASSLGQGKNEQYF	TGTGCCAGCAGCTTGGGACAGGGCAAAAACGAGCAGTACTTC
TRBV23-1	TRBJ1-5	-	-	CASSQQGYQPQHF	TGCGCCAGCAGTCAGCAGGGGTACCAGCCCCAGCATTTT
TRBV7-2	TRBJ1-2	-	-	CASSSAGSQFF	TGTGCCAGCAGCTCTGCCGGATCTCAATTTTTC
TRBV27	TRBJ2-5	-	-	CASSFLGPQETQYF	TGTGCCAGCAGTTTTCTCGGTCCCCAAGAGACCCAGTACTTC